A single sample gave rise to the 28 T cell receptor beta chains below, sequenced in a study of early T cells in non-severe SARS-CoV-2 infection. Via MiXCR, TCRdb re-called the 5' RACE reads, giving one row per CDR3 protein. The data contain approximately 48,000 distinct CDR3 sequences, roughly 10% of them singletons. The specimen sequenced was whole blood. These receptors all come from an adult who was a healthcare worker with PCR-confirmed SARS-CoV-2 infection or an uninfected control (not recorded which).

This clonotype was picked up many times. The V and J genes are TRBV25-1 and TRBJ1-6; a weak D match, TRBD1 (6 bases). The V end was cut by 5 bases, the J end by 7 bases, with 12 bases between. The length of the CDR3 is 14 residues. Looked up from germline, CDR1 is MGHDK and CDR2 is SYGVNS. The CDR3 loop is CASSRGFGNSPLHF. The CDR3, as DNA: TGTGCCAGCAGTAGGGGGTTCGGAAATTCACCCCTCCACTTT.

This clonotype has a handful of counts. The J gene is TRBJ1-5, the V gene TRBV27; D remains unclear. V was shortened by 5 bases and J by 0 bases, with 11 bases between the two germline ends. The CDR3 is made up of 15 amino acids. Germline V gene lookup returns CDR1 MNHEY and CDR2 SMNVEV (reference sequence). DNA of the CDR3: TGTGCCAGCAGTCAAACACCGTATAGCAATCAGCCCCAGCATTTT. Amino acids: CASSQTPYSNQPQHF.

This clonotype was picked up a small number of times. Here the CDR3 reads CASSVVGPNTGELFF. The CDR3 region has the DNA TGTGCCAGCAGCGTAGTCGGGCCAAACACCGGGGAGCTGTTTTTT. The J gene is TRBJ2-2, the V gene TRBV9; D ambiguous. Trimming took 0 bases from V and 2 from J, leaving 8 bases between them. Germline loops: CDR1 SGDLS, CDR2 YYNGEE. The CDR3 extends over 15 amino acids.

This clonotype showed up many times. The gene calls are TRBV29-1 and TRBJ2-1; 10 bases fit TRBD2. This CDR3 spans 13 amino acids. The ends lost 6 bases at V and 9 bases at J; junction bases unmatched: 8. CDR1 is SQVTM, CDR2 ANQGSEA, per germline. The chain's CDR3 is CSVALAGAGEQFF. The CDR3 DNA is TGCAGCGTCGCTCTAGCGGGAGCTGGTGAGCAGTTCTTC.

This clonotype was picked up many times. The chain has TRBV6-1 and TRBJ1-1, with D perhaps TRBD1 (6 bases). The V gene lost 6 bases and the J gene lost 1 base, with 12 bases spanning the gap. Germline V gives CDR1 MNHNS, CDR2 SASEGT. The CDR3 runs 14 residues. CDR3 coding DNA: TGTGCCAGCAGGAAATCGGACAGGAACACTGAAGCTTTCTTT. Protein: CASRKSDRNTEAFF.

The chain recombines TRBV5-5 with TRBJ2-1; D not resolved. V was trimmed by 5 bases and J by 0 bases, leaving 9 bases between them. This CDR3 is built from 14 residues. The germline CDR1 and CDR2 sequences are SGHKS and YYEKEE (reference sequence). The CDR3 here is CASSGVSSYNEQFF. The CDR3 DNA reads as TGTGCCAGCAGTGGCGTGAGCTCCTACAATGAGCAGTTCTTC.

This clonotype was observed at least ten times. This chain uses TRBV7-8 with TRBJ2-3; D is undetermined. The V end lost 1 base, the J end lost 1 base, and 3 bases lay between the germline ends. The CDR3 loop spans 13 amino acids. Germline V gene sequence: CDR1 SGHVS, CDR2 FQNEAQ. The CDR3 nucleotides are TGTGCCAGCAGCTTAGAGGGCACAGATACGCAGTATTTT. Protein: CASSLEGTDTQYF.

The gene calls are TRBV29-1 and TRBJ2-7, with D possibly being TRBD1 or TRBD2 (5 bases each). V lost 4 bases to trimming and J lost 7 bases, with 17 bases between them. Germline values: CDR1 SQVTM, CDR2 ANQGSEA. The CDR3 extends over 13 amino acids. CDR3 coding DNA: TGCAGCGTTGTGGGCCAGGGAGTAGGTGAGCAGTACTTC. This sequence encodes CSVVGQGVGEQYF.

The V call is TRBV7-2, the J call TRBJ1-3; D remains ambiguous. The V and J ends lost 0 bases and 1 base respectively, with 13 bases between them. CDR3 size: 17 residues. CDR1 and CDR2 from the germline V gene are SGHTA and FQGNSA. In nucleotides, the CDR3 is TGTGCCAGCAGCTTAGCCCCCGGAGGTCGGTCTGGAAACACCATATATTTT. Translated: CASSLAPGGRSGNTIYF. Together with reference TRBV7-2 and TRBJ1-3, the CDR3 gives the full variable domain: GAGVSQSPSNKVTEKGKDVELRCDPISGHTALYWYRQSLGQGLEFLIYFQGNSAPDKSGLPSDRFSAERTGGSVSTLTIQRTQQEDSAVYLCASSLAPGGRSGNTIYFGEGSWLTVV.

This clonotype was recorded many times. The rearrangement uses TRBV29-1 and TRBJ2-7; D possibly corresponds to TRBD1 (6 bases). The CDR3 loop spans 14 amino acids. The germline CDR1 and CDR2 sequences are SQVTM and ANQGSEA. Trimming left V 6 bases short and J 6 bases short, with 21 bases between. The CDR3 coding sequence is TGCAGCGTCTCCAAGGACAGAGGGGGTCGCGAGCAGTACTTC. Translation: CSVSKDRGGREQYF.

V gene TRBV15 combines with J gene TRBJ2-3; D may be TRBD2 (5 bases). V lost 8 bases and J 4 bases, leaving 16 bases between the germline ends. The CDR3 totals 14 residues. CDR1 is LNHNV and CDR2 is YYDKDF in the germline V gene (reference sequence). The CDR3 protein is CATSVRVEADTQYF. The CDR3 DNA reads as TGTGCCACCTCCGTGCGGGTCGAAGCAGATACGCAGTATTTT. Looking up the rest from reference TRBV15 and TRBJ2-3 gives the full variable domain: DAMVIQNPRYQVTQFGKPVTLSCSQTLNHNVMYWYQQKSSQAPKLLFHYYDKDFNNEADTPDNFQSRRPNTSFCFLDIRSPGLGDTAMYLCATSVRVEADTQYFGPGTRLTVL.

In this sample, this clonotype turned up many times. This chain uses TRBV24-1 with TRBJ1-5; TRBD1 agrees at 9 bases. Losses at the gene ends were 2 bases for V and 4 bases for J; bases not matched to a gene: 11. Germline CDR1 reads KGHDR; CDR2 reads SFDVKD. This CDR3 is 18 amino acids long. In DNA, the CDR3 is TGTGCCACCAGTGATTCACGGAGGACAGGGGCACCAAATCAGCCCCAGCATTTT. As protein: CATSDSRRTGAPNQPQHF.

The sample holds a few counts of this clonotype. This chain uses TRBV29-1 with TRBJ2-7; D is unclear. CDR1 SQVTM and CDR2 ANQGSEA come from the germline V gene. Trimming removed 5 bases from V and 3 bases from J, with 11 bases in between. CDR3 length: 12 residues. This CDR3 reads CSVHGPGYEQYF. The DNA for the CDR3 is TGCAGCGTTCACGGACCTGGCTACGAGCAGTACTTC.

The V call is TRBV20-1, the J call TRBJ2-3; D possibly matches TRBD1 or TRBD2 (5 bases each). The CDR3 sequence is 14 residues long. Germline V lookup: CDR1 DFQATT, CDR2 SNEGSKA (reference sequence). Trimming left V 6 bases short and J 1 base short, with 14 bases between. CDR3 bases: TGCAGTGCGAGTTGGGACGGACGCACAGATACGCAGTATTTT. Amino acid sequence: CSASWDGRTDTQYF.

This clonotype was seen a few times. This chain joins TRBV29-1 and TRBJ2-5, with D perhaps TRBD2 (5 bases). V was pared by 7 bases and J by 0 bases, with 9 bases between. CDR1 is SQVTM and CDR2 is ANQGSEA in the germline V gene. CDR3 length equals 12 residues. The CDR3 is CSAVGNQETQYF. The CDR3 DNA is TGCAGCGCCGTCGGGAACCAAGAGACCCAGTACTTC.

Many counts were recorded for this clonotype. V is TRBV6-5 and J is TRBJ2-7; TRBD2 might be the D (6 bases). The V gene lost 4 bases and the J gene lost 2 bases, with 15 bases spanning the gap. The germline V gene encodes CDR1 MNHEY and CDR2 SVGAGI. CDR3 size: 15 residues. The CDR3 bases are TGTGCCAGCAGTTTCCTAGGAGGGAGCGCCTACGAGCAGTACTTC. As protein: CASSFLGGSAYEQYF.

This clonotype has more than one count but fewer than ten. This chain uses TRBV7-2 with TRBJ2-5; D is unresolved. Germline V CDR1 and CDR2: SGHTA, FQGNSA. This CDR3 region has 11 residues. Trimming took off 7 bases at V and 5 bases at J, with 8 bases between the two ends. Written as DNA, the CDR3 is TGTGCCAGCACCTTCCTGGAGACCCAGTACTTC. The encoded protein is CASTFLETQYF.

The chain carries TRBV6-5 and TRBJ2-3; D perhaps matches TRBD1 (6 bases). Per the germline V gene, CDR1 is MNHEY and CDR2 is SVGAGI. CDR3 length: 16 amino acids. V lost 6 bases to trimming and J lost 2 bases, with 18 bases between them. The CDR3 bases are TGTGCCAGCAGATTGGACAGTCATGCCATCACAGATACGCAGTATTTT. It yields the protein CASRLDSHAITDTQYF.

The sample holds a few counts of this clonotype. The V call is TRBV9, the J call TRBJ1-2; unclear D gene. Trimming took off 0 bases at V and 5 bases at J, with 5 bases between the two ends. The CDR3 is 12 residues long. Germline CDR1 SGDLS, CDR2 YYNGEE. CDR3 loop: CASSVVGYGYTF. The CDR3 nucleotides are TGTGCCAGCAGCGTAGTTGGGTATGGCTACACCTTC.

This clonotype was detected ten times or more. CDR3 loop: CSARDWGGWNEQFF. The CDR3 DNA reads TGCAGTGCTAGAGATTGGGGTGGTTGGAATGAGCAGTTCTTC. The rearrangement joins TRBV20-1 to TRBJ2-1; D ambiguous. Trimming pared 0 bases from V and 7 bases from J, leaving 13 bases between. The CDR3 sequence is 14 residues long. CDR1 and CDR2 from the germline V gene are DFQATT and SNEGSKA (reference sequence).

In its sample, this clonotype was seen many times. The V call is TRBV5-6, the J call TRBJ2-7; 9 bases line up with TRBD2. Germline V lookup: CDR1 SGHDT, CDR2 YYEEEE. CDR3 length: 15 residues. V trimming: 3 bases; J trimming: 3 bases; junction bases outside the gene matches: 7. CDR3 DNA: TGTGCCAGCAGCTCAGCGGGAGGCCACAGCTACGAGCAGTACTTC. Amino acids: CASSSAGGHSYEQYF.

The sample holds many counts of this clonotype. Here the CDR3 DNA reads TGTGCCAGCAGCCGGGAAGGCCCTGGGGCCAACGTCCTGACTTTC. Encoded protein: CASSREGPGANVLTF. This chain connects TRBV27 to TRBJ2-6; maybe TRBD2 (5 bases). This CDR3 comprises 15 residues. Germline assignment: CDR1 MNHEY and CDR2 SMNVEV (reference sequence). V gave up 6 bases and J gave up 2 bases, with 11 bases separating them.

V is TRBV4-2 and J is TRBJ1-2, with 7 bases fitting TRBD1. Trimming removed 3 bases from V and 9 bases from J; junction bases left unmatched: 4. In germline, CDR1 is LGHNA, CDR2 YNFKEQ. The CDR3 contains 12 residues. The CDR3 loop is CASSHPTGRYTF. The DNA of the CDR3 is TGTGCCAGCAGCCACCCGACAGGGCGCTACACCTTC.

Ten or more counts support this clonotype. The genes are TRBV19 and TRBJ1-4, with 8 bases aligning to TRBD1. The CDR3 is made up of 15 amino acids. V lost 6 bases, J lost 8 bases, and 11 bases stayed unmatched. The V gene's germline CDR1 is LNHDA and CDR2 SQIVND (reference sequence). CDR3: CASRRAGGAGEKLFF. The CDR3 coding sequence is TGTGCCAGTAGGCGAGCAGGGGGCGCAGGCGAAAAACTGTTTTTT.

This clonotype appeared many times. V is TRBV3-1 and J is TRBJ1-5, with TRBD1 as a possible D gene (6 bases). CDR1 and CDR2 from the germline V gene are LGHDT and YNNKEL (reference sequence). The CDR3 extends over 16 amino acids. The V and J ends lost 4 bases and 6 bases respectively, with 19 bases between them. In DNA, the CDR3 is TGTGCCAGCAGCCCTTACGCGGGGGGCGCAGGTCAGCCCCAGCATTTT. Amino acids: CASSPYAGGAGQPQHF.

The J gene is TRBJ2-3, the V gene TRBV4-2; D perhaps matches TRBD1 (5 bases). The CDR3 has 16 residues. The V gene's germline CDR1 is LGHNA and CDR2 YNFKEQ. V was cut by 3 bases and J by 5 bases, with 18 bases left in between. The CDR3 loop is CASSQGQGIWEDTQYF. In nucleotides, the CDR3 is TGTGCCAGCAGCCAGGGTCAGGGCATTTGGGAAGATACGCAGTATTTT.

Many counts were recorded for this clonotype. The genes are TRBV5-4 and TRBJ1-2; D possibly corresponds to TRBD1 (5 bases). The V gene lost 0 bases and the J gene lost 3 bases, with 15 bases spanning the gap. Per germline, CDR1 SGHNT and CDR2 YYREEE (reference sequence). CDR3 length: 16 amino acids. The CDR3 DNA reads as TGTGCCAGCAGCTTGGGAGGGGCCCGCCGGGACTATGGCTACACCTTC. Residues: CASSLGGARRDYGYTF.

This clonotype came up a few times. The rearrangement uses TRBV6-1 and TRBJ2-1; D is possibly TRBD1 or TRBD2 (5 bases each). The CDR3 is 10 residues long. CDR1 and CDR2 from the germline V gene are MNHNS and SASEGT. Trimming removed 8 bases from V and 9 bases from J, with 8 bases in between. DNA of the CDR3: TGTGCCAGCCAGAGGGGTGAGCAGTTCTTC. Its protein is CASQRGEQFF.